This T cell receptor (beta chain) was captured by sequencing in a study of blood T cells in healthy people across ages. General study points: The lack of PBMC sorting stopped any conclusive naive versus antigen-experienced comparison.

Then a second PCR, running about 6 to 12 cycles, was carried out with a sample-barcoded 5' primer and a J-beta primer mix. No fewer than 3 million CDR3-containing paired-end reads came from each sample. TCRdb called the 5' RACE reads again in MiXCR, with one record for every CDR3 protein. Among around 1.7 million distinct CDR3 sequences listed, over 25% were seen once. The sample holds many counts of this clonotype. Its antigen remains unidentified. Germline and junction disagree at one end, which may indicate a read error. The CDR3 length is 13 residues. CDR1 SGHRS and CDR2 YFSETQ come from the germline V gene.

The chain has TRBV5-1 and TRBJ1-2; D might be TRBD1 (6 bases). The sequence was obtained from a woman in her twenties or thirties in good health. Material: blood. CDR3 sequence (DNA): TGTGCCAGCAGTTTAACAGGGACCTATGGCTACACCTTC. The encoded protein is CASSLTGTYGYTF. The entire variable domain, with the rest obtained from reference TRBV5-1 and TRBJ1-2, is as follows: KAGVTQTPRYLIKTRGQQVTLSCSPISGHRSVSWYQQTPGQGLQFLFEYFSETQRNKGNFPGRFSGRQFSNSRSEMNVSTLELGDSALYLCASSLTGTYGYTFGSGTRLTVV.